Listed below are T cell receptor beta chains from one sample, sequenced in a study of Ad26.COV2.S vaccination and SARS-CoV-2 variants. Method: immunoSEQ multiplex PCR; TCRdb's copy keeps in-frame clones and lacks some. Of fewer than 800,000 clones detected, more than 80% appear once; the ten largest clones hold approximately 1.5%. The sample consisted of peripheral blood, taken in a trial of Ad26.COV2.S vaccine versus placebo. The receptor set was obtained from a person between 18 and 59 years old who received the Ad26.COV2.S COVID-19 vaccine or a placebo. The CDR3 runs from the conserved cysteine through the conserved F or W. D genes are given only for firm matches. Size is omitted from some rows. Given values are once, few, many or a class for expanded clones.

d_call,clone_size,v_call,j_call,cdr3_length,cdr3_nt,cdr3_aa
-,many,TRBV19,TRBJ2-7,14,TGTGCCAGTAGCTCCTTGACAGTTCCCTACGAGCAGTACTTC,CASSSLTVPYEQYF
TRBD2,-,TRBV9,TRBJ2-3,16,TGTGCCAGCAGCATTAGCGGGGGCCTAAGCACAGATACGCAGTATTTT,CASSISGGLSTDTQYF
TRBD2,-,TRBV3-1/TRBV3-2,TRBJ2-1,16,TGTGCCAGCAGCCAAGGCGTTAGCGGGGGGCTTCATGAGCAGTTCTTC,CASSQGVSGGLHEQFF
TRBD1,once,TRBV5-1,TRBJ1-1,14,TGCGCCAGCAGCTTGGTACAGGGGGGCACTGAAGCTTTCTTT,CASSLVQGGTEAFF
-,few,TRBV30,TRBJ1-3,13,TGTGCCTGGGATACAGGGTTGGGAAACACCATATATTTT,CAWDTGLGNTIYF
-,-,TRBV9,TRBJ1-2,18,TGTGCCAGCAGCGTAGTGAGGTTGACAAGCCCTCGAAGTTATGGCTACACCTTC,CASSVVRLTSPRSYGYTF
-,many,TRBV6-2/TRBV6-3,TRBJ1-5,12,TGTGCCAGCAGTTCAGGGATTCAGCCCCAGCATTTT,CASSSGIQPQHF
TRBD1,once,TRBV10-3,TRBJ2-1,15,TGTGCCATCCACCCGGGACAGGGGGCTAACAATGAGCAGTTCTTC,CAIHPGQGANNEQFF
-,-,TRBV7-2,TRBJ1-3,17,TGTGCCAGCAGCTTAGCGGGGCAGGGGTGGGCTGGAAACACCATATATTTT,CASSLAGQGWAGNTIYF
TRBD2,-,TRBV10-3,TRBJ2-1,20,TGTGCCATCACCTCGGGACTTTCCCGGACTAGCGGGAGGGCCTTCAATGAGCAGTTCTTC,CAITSGLSRTSGRAFNEQFF
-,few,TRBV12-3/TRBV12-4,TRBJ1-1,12,TGTGCCAGCAGTGGGGGACCGGGTGAAGCTTTCTTT,CASSGGPGEAFF
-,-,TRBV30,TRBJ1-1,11,TGTGCCTGGAGTAAGACTTCCGAAGCTTTCTTT,CAWSKTSEAFF
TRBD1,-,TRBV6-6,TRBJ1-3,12,TGTGCCAGTAGGGGGCCCGGAAACACCATATATTTT,CASRGPGNTIYF
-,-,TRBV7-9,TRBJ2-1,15,TGTGCCAGCAGCTTAGTTCGGGAGTGGTACAATGAGCAGTTCTTC,CASSLVREWYNEQFF
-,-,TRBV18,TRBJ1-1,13,TGTGCCAGCCAGGTCGGGTCGAACACTGAAGCTTTCTTT,CASQVGSNTEAFF
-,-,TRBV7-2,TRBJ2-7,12,TGTGCCAGCACCCCGGGCCGATCAGAGCAGTACTTC,CASTPGRSEQYF
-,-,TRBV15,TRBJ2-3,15,TGTGCCACCAGCAGAAGGCGGAGTTACACAGATACGCAGTATTTT,CATSRRRSYTDTQYF
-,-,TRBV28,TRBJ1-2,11,TGTGCCAGCAGTTCGTATAGAGGCTACACCTTC,CASSSYRGYTF
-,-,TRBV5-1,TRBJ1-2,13,TGCGCCAGCAGCGTGGGGTCTAACTATGGCTACACCTTC,CASSVGSNYGYTF
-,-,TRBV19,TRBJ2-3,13,TGTGCCAGTTGTCCTCTTGGCACAGATACGCAGTATTTT,CASCPLGTDTQYF
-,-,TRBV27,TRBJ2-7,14,TGTGCCAGCAGTCCTCCGGACAGCTCCTACGAGCAGTACTTC,CASSPPDSSYEQYF
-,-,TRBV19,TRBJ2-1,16,TGTGCCAGTAGTATAGGCGCTTTACTCACCCCCAATGAGCAGTTCTTC,CASSIGALLTPNEQFF
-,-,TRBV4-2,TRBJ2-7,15,TGTGCCAGCAGCCAAGCAGACGTTCCCTCCTACGAGCAGTACTTC,CASSQADVPSYEQYF
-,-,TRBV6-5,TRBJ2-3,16,TGTGCCAGCAGTTACGGCAGCCCGACTAGCACAGATACGCAGTATTTT,CASSYGSPTSTDTQYF
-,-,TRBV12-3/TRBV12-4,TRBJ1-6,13,TGTGCCAGCAGTTCTCAGAATGGTTCACCCCTCCACTTT,CASSSQNGSPLHF
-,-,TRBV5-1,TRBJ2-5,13,TGCGCCAGCAGCTTGCGCTGGGCGGAGACCCAGTACTTC,CASSLRWAETQYF
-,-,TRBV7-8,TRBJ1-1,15,TGTGCCAGCAGCCGAAAAACCGACTTGAACACTGAAGCTTTCTTT,CASSRKTDLNTEAFF